This TCR beta chain comes out of a study of blood T cell repertoires in COVID-19. For the study at large: PBMCs, B-cell-depleted T cells, or T cells provided the cDNA or gDNA that made up the material.

Source study methods: Reference gene primers were amplified, and this amplification served to estimate nucleated cell counts. Assay: immunoSEQ multiplex PCR; the TCRdb copy retains only in-frame clones and omits some. V, J and clone size are those of that table, while D and trimming were read from the DNA. This sample has approximately 350,000 clones, with approximately 86% found just once. Patients at the Seattle site were enrolled during active infection and followed longitudinally. This clone has just one count. The receptor's source is a woman aged 55-75 years with COVID-19, enrolled during active disease. Sequencing used peripheral blood.

As DNA, the CDR3 is TGCGCCAGCAGCTACGGAGGGACAGGGGACACTGAAGCTTTCTTT. Its translation is CASSYGGTGDTEAFF. This chain connects TRBV5-1 to TRBJ1-1, with TRBD1 matching over 10 bases. The CDR3 totals 15 residues. With 3 bases clipped from V and 3 bases from J, the junction kept 5 bases outside the gene matches. Germline V gene sequence: CDR1 SGHRS, CDR2 YFSETQ. Together with reference TRBV5-1 and TRBJ1-1, the CDR3 gives the full variable domain: KAGVTQTPRYLIKTRGQQVTLSCSPISGHRSVSWYQQTPGQGLQFLFEYFSETQRNKGNFPGRFSGRQFSNSRSEMNVSTLELGDSALYLCASSYGGTGDTEAFFGQGTRLTVV.